This TCR beta chain was captured in a study of regulatory T cells in long-lasting Graves disease. Study observations and caveats: It was possible that the small sample size reduced accuracy.

This clonotype showed up many times. Antigen specificity is unknown. The sample's time point: persistent/refractory GD, antithyroid drugs over 5 years with positive TRAb. From PBMCs, RNA was extracted and then used to make the TCR library. Arm-PCR of CDR3 regions with iRepertoire HTBI primers generated TCR beta libraries. TCRdb itself ran the multiplex PCR reads through MiXCR, one entry per CDR3 protein. The table shows 300,000 to 350,000 distinct CDR3 sequences, with roughly a fifth occurring only once. Germline V gene sequence: CDR1 SQVTM, CDR2 ANQGSEA. V lost 7 bases, J lost 6 bases, and 13 bases lay in between. The CDR3 length is 12 residues.

The TCR comes from a female donor with Graves disease. The chain joins TRBV29-1 to TRBJ1-5; D is ambiguous. Here the sequenced sample was peripheral blood mononuclear cells (PBMCs), taken when the disease was refractory, from a patient treated with antithyroid drugs. CDR3 sequence (DNA): TGCAGCGCAAAGACTAGTGGTCAGCCCCAGCATTTT. Protein: CSAKTSGQPQHF.